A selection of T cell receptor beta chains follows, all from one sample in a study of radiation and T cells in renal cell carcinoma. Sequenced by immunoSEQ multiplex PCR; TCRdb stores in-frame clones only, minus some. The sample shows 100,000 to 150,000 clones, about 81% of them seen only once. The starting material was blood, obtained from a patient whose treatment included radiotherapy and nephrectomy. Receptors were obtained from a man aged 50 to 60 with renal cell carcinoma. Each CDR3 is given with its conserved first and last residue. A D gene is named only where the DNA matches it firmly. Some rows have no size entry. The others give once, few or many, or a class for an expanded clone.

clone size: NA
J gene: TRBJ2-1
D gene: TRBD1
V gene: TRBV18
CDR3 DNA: TGTGCCAGCTCACACGGGGACAGATTCTACAATGAGCAGTTCTTC
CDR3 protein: CASSHGDRFYNEQFF

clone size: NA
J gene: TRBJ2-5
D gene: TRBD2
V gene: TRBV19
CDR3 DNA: TGTGCCAGTAGTAACCCGACTAGCACCGAGACCCAGTACTTC
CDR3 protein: CASSNPTSTETQYF

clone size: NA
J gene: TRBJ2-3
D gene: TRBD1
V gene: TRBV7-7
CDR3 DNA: TGTGCTAGCAGCGACAGGGCGACAGATACGCAGTATTTT
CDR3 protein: CASSDRATDTQYF

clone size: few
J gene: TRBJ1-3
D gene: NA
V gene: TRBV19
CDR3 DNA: TGTGCCAGTAGTCCCGGGGCAGAGTCTGGAAACACCATATATTTT
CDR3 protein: CASSPGAESGNTIYF

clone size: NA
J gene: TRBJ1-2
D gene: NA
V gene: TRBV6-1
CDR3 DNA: TGTGCCACCCGGATAGAGGGGCATTCTAACTATGGCTACACCTTC
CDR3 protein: CATRIEGHSNYGYTF

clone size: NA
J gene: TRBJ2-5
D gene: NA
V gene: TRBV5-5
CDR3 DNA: TGTGCCAGCAGCCCTGACAGGCCGAACCGTCAAGAGACCCAGTACTTC
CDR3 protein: CASSPDRPNRQETQYF

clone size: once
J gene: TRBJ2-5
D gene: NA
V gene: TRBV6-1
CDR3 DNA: TGTGCCAGCGATGCAGGCAGGGAGACCCAGTACTTC
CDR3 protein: CASDAGRETQYF

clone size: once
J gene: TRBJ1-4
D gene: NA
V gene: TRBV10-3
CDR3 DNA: TGTGCCATCAGTGAGAACAGAGCAAGGGGAACTAATGAAAAACTGTTTTTT
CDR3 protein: CAISENRARGTNEKLFF

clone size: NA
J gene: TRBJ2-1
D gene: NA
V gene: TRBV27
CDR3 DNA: TGTGCCAGCAGTTTAGGCCCTGCCGATGAGCAGTTCTTC
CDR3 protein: CASSLGPADEQFF

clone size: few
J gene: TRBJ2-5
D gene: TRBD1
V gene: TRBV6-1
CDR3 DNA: TGTGCCATCAGTGAGGGGGACAGGGGCCCCCAAGAGACCCAGTACTTC
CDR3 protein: CAISEGDRGPQETQYF

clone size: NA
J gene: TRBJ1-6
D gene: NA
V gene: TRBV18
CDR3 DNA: TGTGCCAGCTCACCAAGTCAGAGTAATTCACCCCTCCACTTT
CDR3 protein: CASSPSQSNSPLHF

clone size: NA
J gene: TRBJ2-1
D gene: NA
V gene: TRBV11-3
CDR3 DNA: TGTGCCAGCAGCTTGGGGGCGCTAGTATCCAATGAGCAGTTCTTC
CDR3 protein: CASSLGALVSNEQFF

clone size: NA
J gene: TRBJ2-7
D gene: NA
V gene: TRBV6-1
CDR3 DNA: TGTGCCAGCAGTGAAGGGGTAGGGGCGAATCCACCCTACGAGCAGTACTTC
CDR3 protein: CASSEGVGANPPYEQYF

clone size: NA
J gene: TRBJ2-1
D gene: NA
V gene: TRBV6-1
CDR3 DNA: TGTGCCAGCAGAGACTACAGGAGACCTTACAATGAGCAGTTCTTC
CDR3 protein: CASRDYRRPYNEQFF

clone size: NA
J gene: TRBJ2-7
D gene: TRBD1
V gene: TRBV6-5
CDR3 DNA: TGTGCCAGCAGTTACACAGGGGGCTTCGTCTACGAGCAGTACTTC
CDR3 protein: CASSYTGGFVYEQYF

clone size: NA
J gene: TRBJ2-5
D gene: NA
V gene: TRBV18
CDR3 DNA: TGTGCCAGCTCAGCGGGACGGCCAGGTGGAGAGACCCAGTACTTC
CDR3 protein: CASSAGRPGGETQYF

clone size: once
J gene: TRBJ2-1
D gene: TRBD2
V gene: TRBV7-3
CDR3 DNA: TGTGCCAGCAGTTCGGGACTAGCGGGAGACAATGAGCAGTTCTTC
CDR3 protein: CASSSGLAGDNEQFF

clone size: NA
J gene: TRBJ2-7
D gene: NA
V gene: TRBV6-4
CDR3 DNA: TGTGCCAGCAGTGAGGACGGGACCAGATCGAACTACGAGCAGTACTTC
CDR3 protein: CASSEDGTRSNYEQYF

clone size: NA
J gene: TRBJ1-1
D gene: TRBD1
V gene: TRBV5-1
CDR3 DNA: TGCGCCAGCAGCTCGGGGACAGGGAAAGCTTTCTTT
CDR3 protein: CASSSGTGKAFF

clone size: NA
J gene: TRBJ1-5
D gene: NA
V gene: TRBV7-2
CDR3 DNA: TGTGCCAGCAGCTTCTCGGATAAACAGCCCCAGCATTTT
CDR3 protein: CASSFSDKQPQHF